This is a list of T cell receptor beta chains from one sample in a study of shared clonotypes between healthy human individuals. Produced via immunoSEQ multiplex PCR; TCRdb's table is partial and in-frame only. Of a few hundred thousand clones in the sample, around 86% were seen once. Material: memory CD8+ T cells sorted from blood. The source is a man between 18 and 35 years old in good health. The CDR3 runs from the conserved cysteine through the conserved F or W. A D gene is named only where the DNA matches it firmly. The size of a clone is reported for some rows only, either as once, few or many, or as a class for expanded clones.

d_call: TRBD2
clone_size: .
j_call: TRBJ2-1
v_call: TRBV5-6
cdr3_aa: CASSFSTSGRLGNEQFF
cdr3_nt: TGTGCCAGCAGCTTCTCTACTAGCGGGAGATTGGGCAATGAGCAGTTCTTC

d_call: TRBD1
clone_size: .
j_call: TRBJ1-2
v_call: TRBV5-4
cdr3_aa: CASTMTGWGYGYTF
cdr3_nt: TGTGCCAGCACCATGACAGGGTGGGGCTATGGCTACACCTTC

d_call: .
clone_size: .
j_call: TRBJ1-6
v_call: TRBV9
cdr3_aa: CASSAGGAGSPLHF
cdr3_nt: TGTGCCAGCAGCGCGGGAGGGGCGGGCTCACCCCTCCACTTT

d_call: .
clone_size: .
j_call: TRBJ1-2
v_call: TRBV5-1
cdr3_aa: CASRGLDYGYTF
cdr3_nt: TGCGCCAGCAGGGGTCTAGACTATGGCTACACCTTC

d_call: TRBD2
clone_size: once
j_call: TRBJ2-5
v_call: TRBV10-2
cdr3_aa: CASSELGLAVETQYF
cdr3_nt: TGCGCCAGCAGTGAGTTGGGACTAGCGGTGGAGACCCAGTACTTC

d_call: .
clone_size: .
j_call: TRBJ1-3
v_call: TRBV28
cdr3_aa: CASSLKDSYSGNTIYF
cdr3_nt: TGTGCCAGCAGTTTAAAGGACAGCTACTCTGGAAACACCATATATTTT

d_call: TRBD1
clone_size: .
j_call: TRBJ2-2
v_call: TRBV29-1
cdr3_aa: CSVELGQGSGELFF
cdr3_nt: TGCAGCGTTGAATTGGGACAGGGGTCCGGGGAGCTGTTTTTT

d_call: TRBD2
clone_size: .
j_call: TRBJ2-7
v_call: TRBV14
cdr3_aa: CASSQSGSGEQYF
cdr3_nt: TGTGCCAGCAGCCAAAGCGGGAGTGGTGAGCAGTACTTC

d_call: .
clone_size: .
j_call: TRBJ2-7
v_call: TRBV4-3
cdr3_aa: CASSQEVAGSYEQYF
cdr3_nt: TGCGCCAGCAGCCAAGAGGTTGCGGGCTCCTACGAGCAGTACTTC

d_call: .
clone_size: .
j_call: TRBJ1-1
v_call: TRBV5-5
cdr3_aa: CASSFRTANTEAFF
cdr3_nt: TGTGCCAGCAGCTTTAGGACAGCAAACACTGAAGCTTTCTTT

d_call: .
clone_size: .
j_call: TRBJ2-7
v_call: TRBV7-2
cdr3_aa: CASSLAPGRPYEQYF
cdr3_nt: TGTGCCAGCAGCTTAGCGCCGGGACGACCCTACGAGCAGTACTTC

d_call: .
clone_size: many
j_call: TRBJ2-7
v_call: TRBV7-2
cdr3_aa: CASSGRRGQSYEQYF
cdr3_nt: TGTGCCAGCAGCGGGAGGAGGGGACAGTCCTACGAGCAGTACTTC

d_call: TRBD1
clone_size: .
j_call: TRBJ1-1
v_call: TRBV30
cdr3_aa: CACTFWTGLNTEAFF
cdr3_nt: TGTGCCTGCACCTTCTGGACAGGGTTGAACACTGAAGCTTTCTTT

d_call: .
clone_size: .
j_call: TRBJ1-2
v_call: TRBV5-1
cdr3_aa: CASSLEGGFYGYTF
cdr3_nt: TGCGCCAGCAGCTTGGAGGGGGGTTTCTATGGCTACACCTTC

d_call: .
clone_size: .
j_call: TRBJ2-5
v_call: TRBV7-9
cdr3_aa: CASSLKVSGLQETQYF
cdr3_nt: TGTGCCAGCAGCTTAAAGGTTTCAGGCCTCCAAGAGACCCAGTACTTC

d_call: .
clone_size: .
j_call: TRBJ2-7
v_call: TRBV27
cdr3_aa: CASSYAIGWDEQYF
cdr3_nt: TGTGCCAGCAGCTACGCGATCGGTTGGGACGAGCAGTACTTC

d_call: TRBD1
clone_size: .
j_call: TRBJ2-7
v_call: TRBV9
cdr3_aa: CASSSGGSAYEQYF
cdr3_nt: TGTGCCAGCAGCTCAGGGGGTTCGGCCTACGAGCAGTACTTC

d_call: TRBD2
clone_size: medium-sized
j_call: TRBJ2-1
v_call: TRBV27
cdr3_aa: CASSSALAGVEEQFF
cdr3_nt: TGTGCCAGCAGTTCTGCGCTAGCGGGAGTAGAAGAGCAGTTCTTC

d_call: .
clone_size: .
j_call: TRBJ1-1
v_call: TRBV5-1
cdr3_aa: CASSLEGGTEAFF
cdr3_nt: TGCGCCAGCAGCTTGGAAGGGGGCACTGAAGCTTTCTTT

d_call: .
clone_size: .
j_call: TRBJ1-3
v_call: TRBV5-1
cdr3_aa: CASSLGRGNTIYF
cdr3_nt: TGCGCCAGCAGCTTAGGACGGGGAAACACCATATATTTT

d_call: TRBD1
clone_size: once
j_call: TRBJ1-4
v_call: TRBV5-1
cdr3_aa: CASRGQGASNEKLFF
cdr3_nt: TGCGCCAGCAGGGGACAGGGGGCCTCTAATGAAAAACTGTTTTTT

d_call: TRBD2
clone_size: .
j_call: TRBJ2-1
v_call: TRBV28
cdr3_aa: CASSYHALAGLKPYNEQFF
cdr3_nt: TGTGCCAGCAGTTACCACGCCCTAGCGGGGTTAAAACCGTACAATGAGCAGTTCTTC

d_call: .
clone_size: .
j_call: TRBJ2-7
v_call: TRBV28
cdr3_aa: CASSLEGYEQYF
cdr3_nt: TGTGCCAGCAGTTTAGAGGGCTACGAGCAGTACTTC

d_call: .
clone_size: .
j_call: TRBJ2-1
v_call: TRBV10-3
cdr3_aa: CAISESGISYNEQFF
cdr3_nt: TGTGCCATCAGTGAGTCCGGGATTTCCTACAATGAGCAGTTCTTC

d_call: .
clone_size: .
j_call: TRBJ2-1
v_call: TRBV6-4
cdr3_aa: CASSLSSYNEQFF
cdr3_nt: TGTGCCAGTTCCTTAAGCTCCTACAATGAGCAGTTCTTC

d_call: TRBD2
clone_size: .
j_call: TRBJ2-1
v_call: TRBV10-3
cdr3_aa: CAIRRTSGGAGFF
cdr3_nt: TGTGCCATCAGGCGGACTAGCGGGGGGGCTGGGTTCTTC

d_call: .
clone_size: .
j_call: TRBJ2-5
v_call: TRBV6-5
cdr3_aa: CATLDPTGEETQYF
cdr3_nt: TGTGCCACCCTCGACCCTACCGGGGAAGAGACCCAGTACTTC

d_call: .
clone_size: .
j_call: TRBJ1-6
v_call: TRBV2
cdr3_aa: CASSDSRPLHF
cdr3_nt: TGTGCCAGCAGTGACTCCCGTCCCCTCCACTTT

d_call: .
clone_size: .
j_call: TRBJ2-7
v_call: TRBV7-3
cdr3_aa: CASSLTPSIGEQYF
cdr3_nt: TGTGCCAGCAGCTTAACCCCTAGCATCGGCGAGCAGTACTTC

d_call: .
clone_size: .
j_call: TRBJ2-5
v_call: TRBV27
cdr3_aa: CASSSDAGETQYF
cdr3_nt: TGTGCCAGCAGTTCGGACGCGGGGGAGACCCAGTACTTC

d_call: .
clone_size: .
j_call: TRBJ1-3
v_call: TRBV4-3
cdr3_aa: CASSQDLGDTIYF
cdr3_nt: TGCGCCAGCAGCCAAGATCTGGGGGACACCATATATTTT

d_call: TRBD2
clone_size: .
j_call: TRBJ2-2
v_call: TRBV25-1
cdr3_aa: CASSDSGEVVAGELFF
cdr3_nt: TGTGCCAGCAGTGATAGCGGGGAGGTAGTCGCCGGGGAGCTGTTTTTT

d_call: .
clone_size: .
j_call: TRBJ2-1
v_call: TRBV4-3
cdr3_aa: CASSQDPTEAAYNEQFF
cdr3_nt: TGCGCCAGCAGCCAAGATCCGACCGAGGCTGCATACAATGAGCAGTTCTTC

d_call: .
clone_size: .
j_call: TRBJ2-5
v_call: TRBV28
cdr3_aa: CASSLAGNGETQYF
cdr3_nt: TGTGCCAGCAGTTTAGCGGGAAACGGTGAGACCCAGTACTTC

d_call: .
clone_size: .
j_call: TRBJ1-1
v_call: TRBV7-8
cdr3_aa: CASSYGRGTGAFF
cdr3_nt: TGTGCCAGCAGCTATGGCCGGGGGACCGGGGCTTTCTTT

d_call: .
clone_size: .
j_call: TRBJ1-2
v_call: TRBV6-6
cdr3_aa: CASSLGLYHGYTF
cdr3_nt: TGTGCCAGCAGTTTAGGGTTATATCATGGCTACACCTTC

d_call: TRBD1
clone_size: .
j_call: TRBJ1-1
v_call: TRBV2
cdr3_aa: CASSGAGGTYTEAFF
cdr3_nt: TGTGCCAGCAGTGGGGCAGGGGGCACCTACACTGAAGCTTTCTTT

d_call: .
clone_size: .
j_call: TRBJ1-2
v_call: TRBV2
cdr3_aa: CASSGWQEEHYGYTF
cdr3_nt: TGTGCCAGCAGTGGTTGGCAGGAGGAACACTATGGCTACACCTTC

d_call: .
clone_size: .
j_call: TRBJ1-5
v_call: TRBV9
cdr3_aa: CASSVRAQGGEGNQPQHF
cdr3_nt: TGTGCCAGCAGCGTGAGGGCCCAGGGAGGGGAAGGCAATCAGCCCCAGCATTTT

d_call: .
clone_size: .
j_call: TRBJ2-1
v_call: TRBV5-6
cdr3_aa: CASSLGRGYNEQFF
cdr3_nt: TGTGCCAGCAGCTTGGGCAGGGGTTACAATGAGCAGTTCTTC

d_call: .
clone_size: few
j_call: TRBJ2-1
v_call: TRBV29-1
cdr3_aa: CSVVTRDHNEQFF
cdr3_nt: TGCAGCGTTGTGACTAGGGACCACAATGAGCAGTTCTTC

d_call: TRBD1
clone_size: .
j_call: TRBJ1-5
v_call: TRBV2
cdr3_aa: CASRLTGGAGNQPQHF
cdr3_nt: TGTGCCAGCAGACTGACAGGGGGCGCAGGCAATCAGCCCCAGCATTTT

d_call: TRBD1
clone_size: .
j_call: TRBJ2-2
v_call: TRBV4-1
cdr3_aa: CASSPGTGGTGELFF
cdr3_nt: TGCGCCAGCAGCCCCGGGACAGGAGGCACCGGGGAGCTGTTTTTT

d_call: .
clone_size: .
j_call: TRBJ1-1
v_call: TRBV6-5
cdr3_aa: CAIMQYGHTEAFF
cdr3_nt: TGTGCCATAATGCAGTATGGGCACACTGAAGCTTTCTTT

d_call: TRBD2
clone_size: .
j_call: TRBJ2-1
v_call: TRBV6-1
cdr3_aa: CASSDFGGGPGEQFF
cdr3_nt: TGTGCCAGCAGTGATTTCGGGGGGGGCCCTGGTGAGCAGTTCTTC

d_call: .
clone_size: .
j_call: TRBJ2-7
v_call: TRBV7-8
cdr3_aa: CASSLNLRDYEQYF
cdr3_nt: TGTGCCAGCAGCTTAAATTTACGAGACTACGAGCAGTACTTC

d_call: TRBD1
clone_size: once
j_call: TRBJ1-2
v_call: TRBV19
cdr3_aa: CASKGGVQGARNYGYTF
cdr3_nt: TGTGCCAGCAAGGGCGGTGTGCAGGGGGCGCGTAACTATGGCTACACCTTC

d_call: .
clone_size: .
j_call: TRBJ2-2
v_call: TRBV5-8
cdr3_aa: CASSFGNTGELFF
cdr3_nt: TGTGCCAGCAGCTTCGGGAACACCGGGGAGCTGTTTTTT

d_call: .
clone_size: .
j_call: TRBJ1-1
v_call: TRBV4-3
cdr3_aa: CASSQADRNTEAFF
cdr3_nt: TGCGCCAGCAGCCAAGCCGACAGGAATACTGAAGCTTTCTTT